Listed below are T cell receptor beta chains from one sample, sequenced in a study of T-cell memory formation after mild COVID-19. TCRdb re-called the 5' RACE reads through MiXCR, storing one row per CDR3 protein. The sample has 400,000 or so distinct CDR3 sequences; 15% to 25% are singletons. The specimen sequenced was PBMCs or a T cell subset sorted from them (not recorded which). The receptors derive from an adult woman who had mild COVID-19 (a few samples of this study predate the infection). Cell type and time point are not known. Each CDR3 is given with its conserved first and last residue. D genes are given only for firm matches. Size is omitted from some rows. Given values are once, few, many or a class for expanded clones.

d_call: NA
j_call: TRBJ1-1
v_call: TRBV27
clone_size: NA
cdr3_nt: TGTGCCAGCAGGGGGCGGTCGAACACTGAAGCTTTCTTT
cdr3_aa: CASRGRSNTEAFF

d_call: TRBD1
j_call: TRBJ1-4
v_call: TRBV27
clone_size: few
cdr3_nt: TGTGCCAGCAGTTCCGTTCGGACAGGGCGAAATGAAAAACTGTTTTTT
cdr3_aa: CASSSVRTGRNEKLFF

d_call: TRBD2
j_call: TRBJ2-1
v_call: TRBV7-3
clone_size: few
cdr3_nt: TGTGCCAGCAGCCATCTTGAGTTGCGGGAGGGCTACAATGAGCAGTTCTTC
cdr3_aa: CASSHLELREGYNEQFF

d_call: NA
j_call: TRBJ1-5
v_call: TRBV20-1
clone_size: NA
cdr3_nt: TGCAGTGCTAGAGATTTGTGGCAGCCTACAAATCAGCCCCAGCATTTT
cdr3_aa: CSARDLWQPTNQPQHF

d_call: NA
j_call: TRBJ2-2
v_call: TRBV7-2
clone_size: NA
cdr3_nt: TGTGCCAGCAGCTTAGCGGGGACCTCCACCGGGGAGCTGTTTTTT
cdr3_aa: CASSLAGTSTGELFF

d_call: NA
j_call: TRBJ1-3
v_call: TRBV12-3/TRBV12-4
clone_size: many
cdr3_nt: TGTGCCAGCAGTTTACACCGGGGGCTCTCTGGAAACACCATATATTTT
cdr3_aa: CASSLHRGLSGNTIYF

d_call: NA
j_call: TRBJ2-3
v_call: TRBV9
clone_size: many
cdr3_nt: TGTGCCAGCAAAAAGGGGGACACAGATACGCAGTATTTT
cdr3_aa: CASKKGDTDTQYF

d_call: TRBD2
j_call: TRBJ2-5
v_call: TRBV5-1
clone_size: NA
cdr3_nt: TGCGCCAGCAGCGTTAGCGGGGGGCCGGAAGAGACCCAGTACTTC
cdr3_aa: CASSVSGGPEETQYF

d_call: TRBD1
j_call: TRBJ1-1
v_call: TRBV6-4
clone_size: few
cdr3_nt: TGTGCCAGCAGCGCCGTTCCAGGGGGAACTGAAGCTTTCTTT
cdr3_aa: CASSAVPGGTEAFF

d_call: NA
j_call: TRBJ1-1
v_call: TRBV4-1
clone_size: many
cdr3_nt: TGCGCCAGCAGCCAAGATCCGCCCGGCCCGGTGAAAGCTTTCTTT
cdr3_aa: CASSQDPPGPVKAFF

d_call: TRBD1
j_call: TRBJ2-5
v_call: TRBV7-3
clone_size: NA
cdr3_nt: TGTGCCAGCAGCTTAGGGGACAGCCTCCAAGAGACCCAGTACTTC
cdr3_aa: CASSLGDSLQETQYF

d_call: NA
j_call: TRBJ2-2
v_call: TRBV7-6
clone_size: NA
cdr3_nt: TGTGCCAGCAGCTTATATGGGGGGATGAACACCGGGGAGCTGTTTTTT
cdr3_aa: CASSLYGGMNTGELFF

d_call: TRBD2
j_call: TRBJ2-2
v_call: TRBV7-6
clone_size: many
cdr3_nt: TGTGCCAGCAGCTTAGCTAGCGGGGGGAACACCGGGGAGCTGTTTTTT
cdr3_aa: CASSLASGGNTGELFF

d_call: NA
j_call: TRBJ2-3
v_call: TRBV4-2
clone_size: NA
cdr3_nt: TGTGCCAGCAGCCGCGGATCCTCTAGCACAGATACGCAGTATTTT
cdr3_aa: CASSRGSSSTDTQYF

d_call: NA
j_call: TRBJ2-3
v_call: TRBV7-8
clone_size: NA
cdr3_nt: TGTGCCAGCAGCTTCCTAGGGGTGGATACGCAGTATTTT
cdr3_aa: CASSFLGVDTQYF

d_call: NA
j_call: TRBJ1-2
v_call: TRBV12-3/TRBV12-4
clone_size: few
cdr3_nt: TGTGCCAGCAGTTTCGGCGACGGGAGCTACACCTTC
cdr3_aa: CASSFGDGSYTF

d_call: TRBD2
j_call: TRBJ2-5
v_call: TRBV13
clone_size: NA
cdr3_nt: TGTGCCAGCAGCTTACGGACTAGCGGAGTCCTTATAGAGACCCAGTACTTC
cdr3_aa: CASSLRTSGVLIETQYF

d_call: TRBD2
j_call: TRBJ2-3
v_call: TRBV15
clone_size: NA
cdr3_nt: TGTGCCACCAGCAGACACGGGGGGGGGACCACAGATACGCAGTATTTT
cdr3_aa: CATSRHGGGTTDTQYF

d_call: TRBD1
j_call: TRBJ1-1
v_call: TRBV24-1
clone_size: few
cdr3_nt: TGTGCCACCAGCGGGACAGGGAACACTGAAGCTTTCTTT
cdr3_aa: CATSGTGNTEAFF

d_call: NA
j_call: TRBJ2-1
v_call: TRBV11-3
clone_size: NA
cdr3_nt: TGTGCCAGCAGCTCCCGACTAGGAGACAATGAGCAGTTCTTC
cdr3_aa: CASSSRLGDNEQFF

d_call: TRBD1
j_call: TRBJ2-7
v_call: TRBV7-7
clone_size: NA
cdr3_nt: TGTGCTAGCAGCCACGGACAGGGGCGATACGAGCAGTACTTC
cdr3_aa: CASSHGQGRYEQYF

d_call: NA
j_call: TRBJ2-1
v_call: TRBV24-1
clone_size: few
cdr3_nt: TGTGCCACCAGTGATCCCCAGGGCAATGAGCAGTTCTTC
cdr3_aa: CATSDPQGNEQFF

d_call: NA
j_call: TRBJ1-4
v_call: TRBV27
clone_size: NA
cdr3_nt: TGTGCCAGCAGTTTATTTTCGACGGGCCACGATGAAAAACTGTTTTTT
cdr3_aa: CASSLFSTGHDEKLFF

d_call: TRBD1
j_call: TRBJ2-7
v_call: TRBV4-1
clone_size: NA
cdr3_nt: TGCGCCAGCAGCCAAGGCGGACAGGGGACCCACGAGCAGTACTTC
cdr3_aa: CASSQGGQGTHEQYF

d_call: NA
j_call: TRBJ1-2
v_call: TRBV3-1
clone_size: NA
cdr3_nt: TGTGCCAGCAGCCACCAGGGTGTGGGCTATGGCTACACCTTC
cdr3_aa: CASSHQGVGYGYTF

d_call: TRBD1
j_call: TRBJ1-1
v_call: TRBV3-1
clone_size: few
cdr3_nt: TGTGCCAGCAGCCAAGCGGGGACAGGGAACACTGAAGCTTTCTTT
cdr3_aa: CASSQAGTGNTEAFF

d_call: NA
j_call: TRBJ1-1
v_call: TRBV29-1
clone_size: few
cdr3_nt: TGCAGCTCGTCAGAGAACACTGAAGCTTTCTTT
cdr3_aa: CSSSENTEAFF

d_call: NA
j_call: TRBJ2-1
v_call: TRBV7-9
clone_size: few
cdr3_nt: TGTGCCAGCAGCTTAGCTGGTGCAGGGAGGTCGCACAATGAGCAGTTCTTC
cdr3_aa: CASSLAGAGRSHNEQFF

d_call: NA
j_call: TRBJ2-3
v_call: TRBV9
clone_size: many
cdr3_nt: TGTGCCAGCAGCGTAGGGACCCTGGACACAGATACGCAGTATTTT
cdr3_aa: CASSVGTLDTDTQYF

d_call: NA
j_call: TRBJ1-5
v_call: TRBV12-3/TRBV12-4
clone_size: few
cdr3_nt: TGTGCCAGCAGTCCGACAGTTAGCAATCAGCCCCAGCATTTT
cdr3_aa: CASSPTVSNQPQHF

d_call: TRBD1
j_call: TRBJ1-5
v_call: TRBV5-6
clone_size: NA
cdr3_nt: TGTGCCAGCAGCCCCCGACAGGGAATTAATCAGCCCCAGCATTTT
cdr3_aa: CASSPRQGINQPQHF

d_call: NA
j_call: TRBJ1-2
v_call: TRBV5-5
clone_size: few
cdr3_nt: TGTGCCAGCAGCTTGGCCGGGGGACCCTATGGCTACACCTTC
cdr3_aa: CASSLAGGPYGYTF

d_call: TRBD1
j_call: TRBJ2-7
v_call: TRBV13
clone_size: NA
cdr3_nt: TGTGCCAGCAGCCCGGACAGGGCACGCTCCTACGAGCAGTACTTC
cdr3_aa: CASSPDRARSYEQYF

d_call: NA
j_call: TRBJ2-5
v_call: TRBV12-3/TRBV12-4
clone_size: NA
cdr3_nt: TGTGCCAGCAGTTTACGGGGGGCCAGGGAGACCCAGTACTTC
cdr3_aa: CASSLRGARETQYF

d_call: NA
j_call: TRBJ2-2
v_call: TRBV5-1
clone_size: NA
cdr3_nt: TGCGCCAGCAGCCCCAGGACGGGGGCGGGCGGGGAGCTGTTTTTT
cdr3_aa: CASSPRTGAGGELFF

d_call: TRBD2
j_call: TRBJ2-7
v_call: TRBV7-9
clone_size: few
cdr3_nt: TGTGCCAGCAGCCCAGCGGGGGGGGCAGGGGCCATCTACGAGCAGTACTTC
cdr3_aa: CASSPAGGAGAIYEQYF

d_call: NA
j_call: TRBJ1-1
v_call: TRBV30
clone_size: few
cdr3_nt: TGTGCCGGAGGCCGCGGGCCCCGGAACACTGAAGCTTTCTTT
cdr3_aa: CAGGRGPRNTEAFF

d_call: NA
j_call: TRBJ1-6
v_call: TRBV12-3/TRBV12-4
clone_size: NA
cdr3_nt: TGTGCCAGCAGTTTATCCAGCTCCTATAATTCACCCCTCCACTTT
cdr3_aa: CASSLSSSYNSPLHF

d_call: NA
j_call: TRBJ2-1
v_call: TRBV6-2/TRBV6-3
clone_size: NA
cdr3_nt: TGTGCCAGCAGTTATTTTGACAGCCGGTTCTTC
cdr3_aa: CASSYFDSRFF

d_call: NA
j_call: TRBJ1-5
v_call: TRBV12-3/TRBV12-4
clone_size: many
cdr3_nt: TGTGCCAGCAGTTTTAGGGGGACACAGAATCAGCCCCAGCATTTT
cdr3_aa: CASSFRGTQNQPQHF

d_call: TRBD2
j_call: TRBJ2-4
v_call: TRBV20-1
clone_size: few
cdr3_nt: TGCAGTGCTAGAGCCCGGGGGGGCCAAAACATTCAGTACTTC
cdr3_aa: CSARARGGQNIQYF

d_call: TRBD2
j_call: TRBJ2-3
v_call: TRBV5-4
clone_size: few
cdr3_nt: TGTGCCAGCAGCTTGAGCCTAGCGGGGGATACGCAGTATTTT
cdr3_aa: CASSLSLAGDTQYF

d_call: NA
j_call: TRBJ2-1
v_call: TRBV7-3
clone_size: NA
cdr3_nt: TGTGCCAGCAACCCCGGCGGGGGCGATGAGCAGTTCTTC
cdr3_aa: CASNPGGGDEQFF

d_call: TRBD2
j_call: TRBJ2-1
v_call: TRBV9
clone_size: NA
cdr3_nt: TGTGCCAGCAGCGCTGCGGTAGCGGGGAGTGTGTTCTTC
cdr3_aa: CASSAAVAGSVFF

d_call: NA
j_call: TRBJ1-2
v_call: TRBV24-1
clone_size: NA
cdr3_nt: TGTGCCACCAGTGATTCATCCTGGGGCTACACCTTC
cdr3_aa: CATSDSSWGYTF

d_call: NA
j_call: TRBJ1-2
v_call: TRBV6-5
clone_size: NA
cdr3_nt: TGTGCCAGCAGTACCGGACTGGGGGGTGGCTACACCTTC
cdr3_aa: CASSTGLGGGYTF

d_call: NA
j_call: TRBJ2-7
v_call: TRBV3-1
clone_size: NA
cdr3_nt: TGTGCCAGTTCCTCAGGGAATCGGAACGAGCAGTACTTC
cdr3_aa: CASSSGNRNEQYF

d_call: NA
j_call: TRBJ1-1
v_call: TRBV20-1
clone_size: NA
cdr3_nt: TGCAGTGCTAGATCGGAGGGGGGGGACACTGAAGCTTTCTTT
cdr3_aa: CSARSEGGDTEAFF

d_call: NA
j_call: TRBJ2-3
v_call: TRBV7-9
clone_size: few
cdr3_nt: TGTGCCAGCAGCTCTGCAGGCACAGATACGCAGTATTTT
cdr3_aa: CASSSAGTDTQYF